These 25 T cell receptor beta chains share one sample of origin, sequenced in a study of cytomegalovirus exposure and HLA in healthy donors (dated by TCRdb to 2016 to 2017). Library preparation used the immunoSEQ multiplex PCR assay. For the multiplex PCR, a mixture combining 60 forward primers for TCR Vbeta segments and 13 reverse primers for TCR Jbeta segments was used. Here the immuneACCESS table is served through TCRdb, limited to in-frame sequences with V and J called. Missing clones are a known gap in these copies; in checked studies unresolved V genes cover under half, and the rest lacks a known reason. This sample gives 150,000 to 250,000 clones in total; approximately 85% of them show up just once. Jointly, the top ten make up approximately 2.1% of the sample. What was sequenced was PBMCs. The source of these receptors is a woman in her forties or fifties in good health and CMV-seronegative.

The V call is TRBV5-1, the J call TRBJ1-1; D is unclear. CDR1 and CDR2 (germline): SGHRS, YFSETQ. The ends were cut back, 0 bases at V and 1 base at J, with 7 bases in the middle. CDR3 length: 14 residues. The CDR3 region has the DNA TGCGCCAGCAGCTTGGCCGGAGCGAACACTGAAGCTTTCTTT. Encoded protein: CASSLAGANTEAFF.

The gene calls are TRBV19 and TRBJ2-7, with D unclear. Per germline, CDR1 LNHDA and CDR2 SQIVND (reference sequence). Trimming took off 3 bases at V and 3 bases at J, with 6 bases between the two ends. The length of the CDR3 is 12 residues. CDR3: CASSISDYEQYF. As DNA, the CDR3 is TGTGCCAGTAGTATTTCAGACTACGAGCAGTACTTC.

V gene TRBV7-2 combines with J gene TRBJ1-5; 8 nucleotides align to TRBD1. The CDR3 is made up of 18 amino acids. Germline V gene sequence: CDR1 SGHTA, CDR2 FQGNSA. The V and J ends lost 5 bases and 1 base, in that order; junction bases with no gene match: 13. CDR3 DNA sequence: TGTGCCAGCAGCCAACGAACCGGGACAGGTCCCAGCAATCAGCCCCAGCATTTT. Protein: CASSQRTGTGPSNQPQHF. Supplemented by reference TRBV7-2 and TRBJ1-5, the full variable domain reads GAGVSQSPSNKVTEKGKDVELRCDPISGHTALYWYRQSLGQGLEFLIYFQGNSAPDKSGLPSDRFSAERTGGSVSTLTIQRTQQEDSAVYLCASSQRTGTGPSNQPQHFGDGTRLSIL.

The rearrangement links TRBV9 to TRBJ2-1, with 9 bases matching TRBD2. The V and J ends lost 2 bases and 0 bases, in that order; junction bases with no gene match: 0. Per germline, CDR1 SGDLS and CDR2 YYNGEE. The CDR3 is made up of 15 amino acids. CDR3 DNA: TGTGCCAGCAGCGTTAGCGGGAGCTCCTACAATGAGCAGTTCTTC. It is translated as CASSVSGSSYNEQFF.

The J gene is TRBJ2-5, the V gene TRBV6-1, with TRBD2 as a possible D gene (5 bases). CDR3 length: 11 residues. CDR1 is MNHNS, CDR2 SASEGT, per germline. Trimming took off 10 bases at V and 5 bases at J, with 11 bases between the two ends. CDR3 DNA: TGTGCCACCGGGATGGGCGAGACCCAGTACTTC. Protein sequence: CATGMGETQYF.

In DNA form, the CDR3 reads TGTGCCAGCAGTTTAGACAGCCATTCTGGGGCCAACGTCCTGACTTTC. It is translated as CASSLDSHSGANVLTF. The chain uses TRBV27 and TRBJ2-6, with D tentatively TRBD1 (5 bases). The CDR3 sequence is 16 residues long. Trimming shortened V by 2 bases and J by 1 base, and 9 bases separated the two germline ends. The germline V gene has CDR1 MNHEY and CDR2 SMNVEV (reference sequence).

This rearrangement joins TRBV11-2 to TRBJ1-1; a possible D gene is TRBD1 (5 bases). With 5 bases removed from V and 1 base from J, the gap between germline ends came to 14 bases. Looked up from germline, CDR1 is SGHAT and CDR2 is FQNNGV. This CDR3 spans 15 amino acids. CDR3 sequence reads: CASSGTQGGNTEAFF. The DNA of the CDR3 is TGTGCCAGCAGCGGGACCCAGGGAGGGAACACTGAAGCTTTCTTT.

CDR3 sequence reads: CASSRGGSGTEAFF. The DNA for the CDR3 is TGTGCCAGCAGTAGAGGGGGATCGGGCACTGAAGCTTTCTTT. The rearrangement links TRBV6-1 to TRBJ1-1; D possibly corresponds to TRBD1 (6 bases). CDR3 length equals 14 residues. CDR1 and CDR2 from the germline V gene are MNHNS and SASEGT. Trimming cost V 5 bases and J 4 bases, with 14 bases left between them.

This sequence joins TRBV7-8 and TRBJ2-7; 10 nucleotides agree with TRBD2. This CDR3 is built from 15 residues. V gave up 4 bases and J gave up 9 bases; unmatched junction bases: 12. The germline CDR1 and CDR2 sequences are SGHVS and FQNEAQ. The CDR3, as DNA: TGTGCCAGCAGCTCAAATAGCGGGAGGTCGACGGGGCAGTACTTC. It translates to CASSSNSGRSTGQYF.

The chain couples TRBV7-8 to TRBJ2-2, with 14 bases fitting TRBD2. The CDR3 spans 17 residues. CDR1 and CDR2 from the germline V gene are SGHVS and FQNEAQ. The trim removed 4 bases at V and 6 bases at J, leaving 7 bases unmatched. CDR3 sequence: CASSSRTSGRLAGELFF. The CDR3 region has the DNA TGTGCCAGCAGCTCTCGGACTAGCGGGAGGTTGGCCGGGGAGCTGTTTTTT.

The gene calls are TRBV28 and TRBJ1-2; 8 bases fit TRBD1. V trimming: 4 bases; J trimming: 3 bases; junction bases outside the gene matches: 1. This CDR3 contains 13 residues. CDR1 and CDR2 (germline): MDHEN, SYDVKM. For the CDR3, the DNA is TGTGCCAGCAGTTCACAGGGGGACTATGGCTACACCTTC. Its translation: CASSSQGDYGYTF.

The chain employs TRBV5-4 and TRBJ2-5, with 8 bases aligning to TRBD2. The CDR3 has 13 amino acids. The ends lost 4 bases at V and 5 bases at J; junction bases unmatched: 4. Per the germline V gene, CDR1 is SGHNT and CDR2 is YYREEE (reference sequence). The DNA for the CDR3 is TGTGCCAGCAGCCCGGGACTAGAGGAGACCCAGTACTTC. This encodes CASSPGLEETQYF.

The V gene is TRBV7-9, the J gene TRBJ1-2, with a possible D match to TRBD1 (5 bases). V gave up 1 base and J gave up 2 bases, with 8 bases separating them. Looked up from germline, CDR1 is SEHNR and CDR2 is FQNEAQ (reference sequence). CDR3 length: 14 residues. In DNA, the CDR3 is TGTGCCAGCAGCTTAGTTGGGGGGAACTATGGCTACACCTTC. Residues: CASSLVGGNYGYTF.

CDR3 sequence: CASSTLVGELAKNIQYF. CDR3 bases: TGTGCCAGCAGTACCCTGGTCGGGGAACTAGCCAAAAACATTCAGTACTTC. The chain combines TRBV27 with TRBJ2-4; possible D gene TRBD2, 5 bases. This CDR3 is 17 amino acids long. The V gene's germline CDR1 is MNHEY and CDR2 SMNVEV (reference sequence). The V and J ends lost 5 bases and 0 bases respectively, with 17 bases between them.

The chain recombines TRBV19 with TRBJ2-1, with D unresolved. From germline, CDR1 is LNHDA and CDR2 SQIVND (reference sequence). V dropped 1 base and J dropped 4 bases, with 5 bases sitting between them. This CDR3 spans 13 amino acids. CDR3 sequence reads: CASSIGAYNEQFF. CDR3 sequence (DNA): TGTGCCAGTAGTATAGGAGCATACAATGAGCAGTTCTTC. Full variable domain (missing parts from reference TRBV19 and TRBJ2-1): DGGITQSPKYLFRKEGQNVTLSCEQNLNHDAMYWYRQDPGQGLRLIYYSQIVNDFQKGDIAEGYSVSREKKESFPLTVTSAQKNPTAFYLCASSIGAYNEQFFGPGTRLTVL.

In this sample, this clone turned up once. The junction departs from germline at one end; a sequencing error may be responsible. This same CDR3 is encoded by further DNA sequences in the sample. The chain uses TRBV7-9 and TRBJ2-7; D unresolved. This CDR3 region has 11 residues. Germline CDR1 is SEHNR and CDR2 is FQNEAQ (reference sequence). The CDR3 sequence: CSSSLSGEQYF. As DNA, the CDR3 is TGTTCCAGCAGCTTATCGGGCGAGCAGTACTTC.

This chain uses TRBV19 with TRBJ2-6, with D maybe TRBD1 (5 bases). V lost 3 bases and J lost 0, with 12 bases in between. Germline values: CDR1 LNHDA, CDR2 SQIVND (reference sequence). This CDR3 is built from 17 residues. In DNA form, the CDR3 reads TGTGCCAGTAGTATCCCTACAGGTATCTCTGGGGCCAACGTCCTGACTTTC. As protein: CASSIPTGISGANVLTF.

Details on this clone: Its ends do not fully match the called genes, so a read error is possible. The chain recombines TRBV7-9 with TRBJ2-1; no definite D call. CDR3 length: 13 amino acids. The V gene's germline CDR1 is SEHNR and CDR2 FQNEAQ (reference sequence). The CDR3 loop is CATLDSSNNEQFF. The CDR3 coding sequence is TGTGCCACCTTAGACTCCTCCAACAATGAGCAGTTCTTC.

CDR3 nucleotides: TGTGCCAGCAGTGCCCGCGGGAGAGCAGATACGCAGTATTTT. Translated, it gives CASSARGRADTQYF. J is TRBJ2-3 and V is TRBV25-1; 7 bases line up with TRBD2. Trimming at V came to 4 bases and at J to 4 bases, leaving 5 bases not matched to a gene. The CDR3 runs to 14 residues. CDR1 is MGHDK, CDR2 SYGVNS, per germline. The whole variable domain, filled in from reference TRBV25-1 and TRBJ2-3, reads EADIYQTPRYLVIGTGKKITLECSQTMGHDKMYWYQQDPGMELHLIHYSYGVNSTEKGDLSSESTVSRIRTEHFPLTLESARPSHTSQYLCASSARGRADTQYFGPGTRLTVL.

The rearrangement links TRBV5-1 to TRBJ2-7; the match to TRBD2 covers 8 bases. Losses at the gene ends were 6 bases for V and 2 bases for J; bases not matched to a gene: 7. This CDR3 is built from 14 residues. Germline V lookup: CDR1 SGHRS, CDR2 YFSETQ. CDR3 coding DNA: TGCGCCAGCACGGGAACTAGCGGAACCTACGAGCAGTACTTC. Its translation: CASTGTSGTYEQYF.

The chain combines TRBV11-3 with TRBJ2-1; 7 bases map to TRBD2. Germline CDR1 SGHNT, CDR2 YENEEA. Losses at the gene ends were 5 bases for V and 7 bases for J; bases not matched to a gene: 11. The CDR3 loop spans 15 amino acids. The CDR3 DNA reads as TGTGCCAGCAGCCCATGGGGAGGGACTCTGAATGAGCAGTTCTTC. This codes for CASSPWGGTLNEQFF. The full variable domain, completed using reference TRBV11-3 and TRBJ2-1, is EAGVVQSPRYKIIEKKQPVAFWCNPISGHNTLYWYLQNLGQGPELLIRYENEEAVDDSQLPKDRFSAERLKGVDSTLKIQPAELGDSAVYLCASSPWGGTLNEQFFGPGTRLTVL.

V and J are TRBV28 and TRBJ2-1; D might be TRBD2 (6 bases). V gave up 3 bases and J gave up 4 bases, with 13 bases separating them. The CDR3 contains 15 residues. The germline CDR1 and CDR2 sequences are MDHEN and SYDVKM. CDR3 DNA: TGTGCCAGCAGTTTGGTTCGCGGAGGGTACAATGAGCAGTTCTTC. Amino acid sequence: CASSLVRGGYNEQFF.

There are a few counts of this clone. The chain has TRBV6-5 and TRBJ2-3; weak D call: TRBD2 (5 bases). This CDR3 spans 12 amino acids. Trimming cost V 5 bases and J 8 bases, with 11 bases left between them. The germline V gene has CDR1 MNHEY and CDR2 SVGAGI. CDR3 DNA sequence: TGTGCCAGCAGTCCCAATCGGGGTACGCAGTATTTT. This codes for CASSPNRGTQYF.

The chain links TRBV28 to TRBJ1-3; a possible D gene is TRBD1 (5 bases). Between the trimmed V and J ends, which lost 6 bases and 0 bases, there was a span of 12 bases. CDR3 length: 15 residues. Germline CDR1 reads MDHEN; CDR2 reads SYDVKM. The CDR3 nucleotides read TGTGCCAGCAGCCCGGGTGGGGCCTCTGGAAACACCATATATTTT. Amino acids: CASSPGGASGNTIYF. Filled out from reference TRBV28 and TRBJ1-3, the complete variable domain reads DVKVTQSSRYLVKRTGEKVFLECVQDMDHENMFWYRQDPGLGLRLIYFSYDVKMKEKGDIPEGYSVSREKKERFSLILESASTNQTSMYLCASSPGGASGNTIYFGEGSWLTVV.

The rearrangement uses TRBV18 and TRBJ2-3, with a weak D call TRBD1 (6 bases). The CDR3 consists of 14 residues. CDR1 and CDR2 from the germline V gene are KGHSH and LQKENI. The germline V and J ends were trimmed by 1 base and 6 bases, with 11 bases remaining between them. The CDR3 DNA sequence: TGTGCCAGCTCACCACGGGGGCTAAGGGATACGCAGTATTTT. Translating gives CASSPRGLRDTQYF.